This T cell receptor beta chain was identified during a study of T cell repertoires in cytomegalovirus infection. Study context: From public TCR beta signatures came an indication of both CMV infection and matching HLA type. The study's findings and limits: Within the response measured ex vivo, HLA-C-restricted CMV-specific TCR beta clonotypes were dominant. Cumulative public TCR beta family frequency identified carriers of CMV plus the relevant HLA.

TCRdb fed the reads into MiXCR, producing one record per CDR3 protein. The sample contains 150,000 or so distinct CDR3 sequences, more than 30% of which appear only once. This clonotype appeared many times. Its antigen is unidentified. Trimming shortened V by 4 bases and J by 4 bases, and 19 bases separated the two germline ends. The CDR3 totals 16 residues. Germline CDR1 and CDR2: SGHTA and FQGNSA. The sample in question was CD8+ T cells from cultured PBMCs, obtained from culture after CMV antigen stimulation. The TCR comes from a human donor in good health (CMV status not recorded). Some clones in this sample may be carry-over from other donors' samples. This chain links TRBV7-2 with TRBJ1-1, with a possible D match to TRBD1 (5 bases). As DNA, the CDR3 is TGTGCCAGCAGCTCCGCCAGGGCACCGTTAGGCACTGAAGCTTTCTTT. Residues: CASSSARAPLGTEAFF.